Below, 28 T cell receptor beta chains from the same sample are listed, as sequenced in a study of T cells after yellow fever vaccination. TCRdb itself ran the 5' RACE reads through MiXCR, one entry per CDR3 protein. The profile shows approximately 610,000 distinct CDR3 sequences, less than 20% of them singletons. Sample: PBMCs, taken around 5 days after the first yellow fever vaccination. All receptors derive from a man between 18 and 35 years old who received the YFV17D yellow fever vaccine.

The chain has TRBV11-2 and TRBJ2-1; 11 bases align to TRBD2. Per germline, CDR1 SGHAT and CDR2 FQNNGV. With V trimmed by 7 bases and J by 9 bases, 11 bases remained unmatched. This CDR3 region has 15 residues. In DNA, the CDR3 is TGTGCCAGCATCGACTTAGCGGGGGGGCGGGGTGAGCAGTTCTTC. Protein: CASIDLAGGRGEQFF.

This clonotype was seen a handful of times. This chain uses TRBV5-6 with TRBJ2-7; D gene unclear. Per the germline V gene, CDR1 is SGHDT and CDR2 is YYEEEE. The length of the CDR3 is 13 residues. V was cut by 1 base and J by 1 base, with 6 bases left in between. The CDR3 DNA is TGTGCCAGCAGCTTGAGAAGGTCCTACGAGCAGTACGTC. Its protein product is CASSLRRSYEQYV.

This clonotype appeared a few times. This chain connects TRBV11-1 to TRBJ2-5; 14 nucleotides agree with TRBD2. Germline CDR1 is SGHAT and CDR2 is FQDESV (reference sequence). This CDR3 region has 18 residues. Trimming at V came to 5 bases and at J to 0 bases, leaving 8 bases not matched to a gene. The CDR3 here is CASSLGLAGGDYQETQYF. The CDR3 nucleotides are TGTGCCAGCAGCCTCGGACTAGCGGGGGGAGATTACCAAGAGACCCAGTACTTC.

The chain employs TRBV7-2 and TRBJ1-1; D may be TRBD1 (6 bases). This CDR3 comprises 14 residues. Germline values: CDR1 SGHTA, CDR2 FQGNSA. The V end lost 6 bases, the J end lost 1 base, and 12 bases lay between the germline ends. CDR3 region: CASRDGTSNTEAFF. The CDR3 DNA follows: TGTGCCAGCAGAGACGGGACATCGAACACTGAAGCTTTCTTT.

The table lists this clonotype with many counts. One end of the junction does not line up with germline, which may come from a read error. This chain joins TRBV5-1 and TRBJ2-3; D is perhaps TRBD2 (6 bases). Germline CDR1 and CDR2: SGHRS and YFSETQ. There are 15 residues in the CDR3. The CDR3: CASSLGAGSTDTQYF. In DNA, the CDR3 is TGTGCCAGCAGTCTAGGGGCGGGGAGCACAGATACGCAGTATTTT. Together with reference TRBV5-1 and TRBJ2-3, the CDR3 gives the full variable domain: KAGVTQTPRYLIKTRGQQVTLSCSPISGHRSVSWYQQTPGQGLQFLFEYFSETQRNKGNFPGRFSGRQFSNSRSEMNVSTLELGDSALYLCASSLGAGSTDTQYFGPGTRLTVL.

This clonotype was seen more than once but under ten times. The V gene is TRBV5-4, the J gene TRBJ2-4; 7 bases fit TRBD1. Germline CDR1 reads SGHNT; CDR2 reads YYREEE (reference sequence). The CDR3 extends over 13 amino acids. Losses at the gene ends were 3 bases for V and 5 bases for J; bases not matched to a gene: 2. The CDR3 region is CASSSGQQNIQYF. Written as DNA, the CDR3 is TGTGCCAGCAGCTCGGGACAGCAAAACATTCAGTACTTC.

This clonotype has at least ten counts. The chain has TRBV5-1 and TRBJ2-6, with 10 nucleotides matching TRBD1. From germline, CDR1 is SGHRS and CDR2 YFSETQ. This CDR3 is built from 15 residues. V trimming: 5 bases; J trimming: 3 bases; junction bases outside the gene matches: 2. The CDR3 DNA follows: TGCGCCAGCAGGACAGGGGGCAGTGGGGCCAACGTCCTGACTTTC. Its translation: CASRTGGSGANVLTF.

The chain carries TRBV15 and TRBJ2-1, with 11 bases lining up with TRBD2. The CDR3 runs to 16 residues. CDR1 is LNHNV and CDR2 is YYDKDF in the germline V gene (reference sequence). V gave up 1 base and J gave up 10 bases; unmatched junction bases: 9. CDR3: CATSRVPSGGRGEQFF. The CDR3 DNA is TGTGCCACCAGCAGAGTCCCTAGCGGGGGGCGGGGGGAGCAGTTCTTC.

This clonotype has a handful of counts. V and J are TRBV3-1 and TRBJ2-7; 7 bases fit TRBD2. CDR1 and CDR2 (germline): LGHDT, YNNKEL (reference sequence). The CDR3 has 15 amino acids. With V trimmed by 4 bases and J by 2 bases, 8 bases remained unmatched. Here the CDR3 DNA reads TGTGCCAGCAGCCGTGGACTAGATGAGACCTACGAGCAGTACTTC. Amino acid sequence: CASSRGLDETYEQYF.

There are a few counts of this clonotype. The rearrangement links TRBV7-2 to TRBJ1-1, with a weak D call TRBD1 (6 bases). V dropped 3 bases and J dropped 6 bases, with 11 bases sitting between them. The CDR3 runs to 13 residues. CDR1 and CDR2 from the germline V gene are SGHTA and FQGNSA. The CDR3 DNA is TGTGCCAGCAGCTTTCTAGGGGGACCTGAAGCTTTCTTT. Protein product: CASSFLGGPEAFF.

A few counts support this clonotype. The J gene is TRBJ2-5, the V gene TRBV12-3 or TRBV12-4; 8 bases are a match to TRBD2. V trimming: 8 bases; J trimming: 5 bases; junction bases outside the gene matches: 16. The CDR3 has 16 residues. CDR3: CASVPGLGGGWETQYF. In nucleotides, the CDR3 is TGTGCCAGCGTACCGGGACTAGGGGGAGGTTGGGAGACCCAGTACTTC.

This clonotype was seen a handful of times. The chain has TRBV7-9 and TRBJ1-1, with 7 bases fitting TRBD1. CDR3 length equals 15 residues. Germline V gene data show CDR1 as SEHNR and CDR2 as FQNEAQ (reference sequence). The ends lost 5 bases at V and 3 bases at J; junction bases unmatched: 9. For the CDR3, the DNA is TGTGCCAGCAGCCCCTCGACAGGGTACTACACTGAAGCTTTCTTT. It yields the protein CASSPSTGYYTEAFF.

As DNA, the CDR3 is TGTGCCAGCGCAGGTGCCGGGGAGCTGTTTTTT. Amino acids: CASAGAGELFF. The chain uses TRBV6-6 and TRBJ2-2, with no clear D. The V gene lost 8 bases and the J gene lost 6 bases, with 7 bases spanning the gap. Germline V gives CDR1 MNHNY, CDR2 SVGAGI (reference sequence). This CDR3 comprises 11 residues.

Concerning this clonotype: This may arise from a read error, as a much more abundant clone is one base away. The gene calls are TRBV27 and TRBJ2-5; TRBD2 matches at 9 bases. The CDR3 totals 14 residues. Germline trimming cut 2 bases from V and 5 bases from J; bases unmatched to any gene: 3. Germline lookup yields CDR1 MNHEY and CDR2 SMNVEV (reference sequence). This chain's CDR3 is CASSLAGGSETQYF. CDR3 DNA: TGTGCCAGCAGTTTAGCGGGGGGGTCGGAGACCCAGTACTTC.

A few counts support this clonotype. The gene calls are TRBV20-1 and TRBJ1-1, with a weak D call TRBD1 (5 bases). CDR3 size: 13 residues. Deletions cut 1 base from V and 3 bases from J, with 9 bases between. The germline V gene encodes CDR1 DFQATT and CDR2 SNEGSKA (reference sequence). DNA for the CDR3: TGCAGTGCTAGAGTTGCAGGGTACACTGAAGCTTTCTTT. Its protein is CSARVAGYTEAFF.

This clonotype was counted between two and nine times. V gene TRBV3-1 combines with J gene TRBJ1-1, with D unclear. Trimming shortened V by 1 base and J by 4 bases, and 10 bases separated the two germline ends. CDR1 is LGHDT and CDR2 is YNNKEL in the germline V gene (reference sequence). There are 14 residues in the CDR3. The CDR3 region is CASSQVGEPTEAFF. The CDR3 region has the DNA TGTGCCAGCAGCCAAGTTGGTGAGCCCACTGAAGCTTTCTTT.

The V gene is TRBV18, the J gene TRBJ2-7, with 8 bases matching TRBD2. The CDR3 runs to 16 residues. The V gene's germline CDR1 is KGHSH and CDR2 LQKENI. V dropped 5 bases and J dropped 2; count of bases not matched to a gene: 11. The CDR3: CASSSTREGRAYEQYV. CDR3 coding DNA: TGTGCCAGCTCATCGACCCGGGAGGGCAGGGCCTACGAGCAGTACGTC.

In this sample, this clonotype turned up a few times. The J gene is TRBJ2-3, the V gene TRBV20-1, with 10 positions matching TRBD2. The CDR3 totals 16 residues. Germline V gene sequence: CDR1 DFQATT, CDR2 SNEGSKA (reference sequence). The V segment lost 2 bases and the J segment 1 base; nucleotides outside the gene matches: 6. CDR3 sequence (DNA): TGCAGTGCTAGAAGCAGACTAGCGGGCGGCACAGATACGCAGTATTTT. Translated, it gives CSARSRLAGGTDTQYF.

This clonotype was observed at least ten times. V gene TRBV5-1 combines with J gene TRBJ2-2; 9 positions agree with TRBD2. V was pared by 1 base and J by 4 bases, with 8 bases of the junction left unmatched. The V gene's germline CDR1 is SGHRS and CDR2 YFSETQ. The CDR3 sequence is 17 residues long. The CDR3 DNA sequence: TGCGCCAGCAGCTTGCGGTCTAGCGGGGATCTCACCGGGGAGCTGTTTTTT. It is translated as CASSLRSSGDLTGELFF.

The DNA of the CDR3 is TGCGCCAGCAGCAGCAGGGGGACAGCGGAGACCCAGTACTTC. Translated, it gives CASSSRGTAETQYF. The rearrangement links TRBV5-1 to TRBJ2-5; 7 nucleotides line up with TRBD1. This CDR3 comprises 14 residues. Germline CDR1 is SGHRS and CDR2 is YFSETQ. V lost 4 bases to trimming and J lost 5 bases; unmatched junction nucleotides: 8. The complete variable domain, with remaining parts taken from reference TRBV5-1 and TRBJ2-5, reads KAGVTQTPRYLIKTRGQQVTLSCSPISGHRSVSWYQQTPGQGLQFLFEYFSETQRNKGNFPGRFSGRQFSNSRSEMNVSTLELGDSALYLCASSSRGTAETQYFGPGTRLLVL.

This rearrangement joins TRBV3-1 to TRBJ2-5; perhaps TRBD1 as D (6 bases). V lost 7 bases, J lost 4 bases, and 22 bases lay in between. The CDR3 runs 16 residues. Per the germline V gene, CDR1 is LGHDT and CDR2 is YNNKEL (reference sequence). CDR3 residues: CASTARGTVSGETQYF. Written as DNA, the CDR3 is TGTGCCAGCACCGCAAGGGGGACCGTCAGCGGAGAGACCCAGTACTTC.

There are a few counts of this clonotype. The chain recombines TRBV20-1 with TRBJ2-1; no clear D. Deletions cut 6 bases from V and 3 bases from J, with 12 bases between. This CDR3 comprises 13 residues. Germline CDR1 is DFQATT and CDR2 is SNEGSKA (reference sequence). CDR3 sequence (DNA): TGCAGTGCCCCTGGAGTGTACTACAATGAGCAGTTCTTC. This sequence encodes CSAPGVYYNEQFF.

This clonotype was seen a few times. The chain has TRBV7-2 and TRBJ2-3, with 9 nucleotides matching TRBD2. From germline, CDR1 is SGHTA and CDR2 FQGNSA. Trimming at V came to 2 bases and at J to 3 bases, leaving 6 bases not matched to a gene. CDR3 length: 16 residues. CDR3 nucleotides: TGTGCCAGCAGCTTAAGAGGCGGGGGGGCAACAGATACGCAGTATTTT. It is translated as CASSLRGGGATDTQYF.

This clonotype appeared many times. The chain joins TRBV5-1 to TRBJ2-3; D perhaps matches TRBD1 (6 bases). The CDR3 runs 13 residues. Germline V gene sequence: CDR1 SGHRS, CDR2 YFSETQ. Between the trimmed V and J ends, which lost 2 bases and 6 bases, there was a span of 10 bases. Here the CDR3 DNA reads TGCGCCAGCAGCTTCTGGGGGCGGGATACGCAGTATTTT. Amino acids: CASSFWGRDTQYF.

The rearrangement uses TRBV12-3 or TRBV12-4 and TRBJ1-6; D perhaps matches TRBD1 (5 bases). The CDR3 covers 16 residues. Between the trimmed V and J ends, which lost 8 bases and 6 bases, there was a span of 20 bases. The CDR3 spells CASGHVWSAFNSPLHF. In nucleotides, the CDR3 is TGTGCCAGCGGACACGTATGGAGCGCGTTTAATTCACCCCTCCACTTT.

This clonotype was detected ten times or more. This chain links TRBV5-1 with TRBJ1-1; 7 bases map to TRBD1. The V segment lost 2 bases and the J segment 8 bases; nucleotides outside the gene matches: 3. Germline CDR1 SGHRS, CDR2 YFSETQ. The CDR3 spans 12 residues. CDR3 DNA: TGCGCCAGCAGCTTCAGGGGGAACGAAGCTTTCTTT. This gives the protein CASSFRGNEAFF.

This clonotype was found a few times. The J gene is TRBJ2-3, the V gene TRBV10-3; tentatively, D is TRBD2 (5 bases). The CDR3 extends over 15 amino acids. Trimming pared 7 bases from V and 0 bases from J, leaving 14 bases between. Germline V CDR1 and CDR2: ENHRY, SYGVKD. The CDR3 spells CAIKPQPGSTDTQYF. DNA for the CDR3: TGTGCCATCAAACCCCAACCGGGGAGCACAGATACGCAGTATTTT.

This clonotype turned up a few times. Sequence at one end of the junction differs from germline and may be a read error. Written as DNA, the CDR3 is TGTGCCAGCACCTTAAGCCGAACTGGAAACACCATATATTTT. As protein: CASTLSRTGNTIYF. The chain combines TRBV11-2 with TRBJ1-3, with unresolved D. This CDR3 spans 14 amino acids. Germline loops: CDR1 SGHAT, CDR2 FQNNGV.